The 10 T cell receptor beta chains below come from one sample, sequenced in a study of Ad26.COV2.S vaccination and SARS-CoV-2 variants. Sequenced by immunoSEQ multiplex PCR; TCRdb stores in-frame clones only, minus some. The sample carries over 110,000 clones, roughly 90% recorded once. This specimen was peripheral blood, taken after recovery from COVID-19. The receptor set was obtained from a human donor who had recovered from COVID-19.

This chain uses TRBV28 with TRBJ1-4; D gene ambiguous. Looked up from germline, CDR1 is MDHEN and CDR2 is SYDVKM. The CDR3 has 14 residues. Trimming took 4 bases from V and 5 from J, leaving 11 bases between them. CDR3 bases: TGTGCCAGCAGTTACGGGGAGCTAAATGAAAAACTGTTTTTT. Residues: CASSYGELNEKLFF.

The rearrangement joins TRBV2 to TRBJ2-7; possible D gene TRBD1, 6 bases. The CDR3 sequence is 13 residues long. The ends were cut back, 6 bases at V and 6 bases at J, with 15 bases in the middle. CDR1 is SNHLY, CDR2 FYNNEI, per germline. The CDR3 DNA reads TGTGCCAGCAGCGACACAAGGGGGAGCGAGCAGTACTTC. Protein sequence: CASSDTRGSEQYF.

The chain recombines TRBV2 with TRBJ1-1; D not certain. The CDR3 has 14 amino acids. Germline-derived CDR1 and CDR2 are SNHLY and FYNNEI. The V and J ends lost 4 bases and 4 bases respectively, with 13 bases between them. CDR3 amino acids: CASSGQRGSTEAFF. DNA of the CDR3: TGTGCCAGCAGTGGACAAAGAGGATCCACTGAAGCTTTCTTT.

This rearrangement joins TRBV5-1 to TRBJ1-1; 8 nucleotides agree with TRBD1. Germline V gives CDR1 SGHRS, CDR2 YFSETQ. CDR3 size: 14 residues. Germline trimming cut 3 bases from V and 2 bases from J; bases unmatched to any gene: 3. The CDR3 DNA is TGCGCCAGCAGCTATACAGGGGGTAACACTGAAGCTTTCTTT. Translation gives CASSYTGGNTEAFF.

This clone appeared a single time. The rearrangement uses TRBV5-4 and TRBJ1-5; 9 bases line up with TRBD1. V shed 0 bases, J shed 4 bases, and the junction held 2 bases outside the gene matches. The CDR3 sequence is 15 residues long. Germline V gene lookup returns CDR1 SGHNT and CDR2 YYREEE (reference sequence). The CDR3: CASSLGQGENQPQHF. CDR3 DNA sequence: TGTGCCAGCAGCTTGGGACAGGGGGAGAATCAGCCCCAGCATTTT. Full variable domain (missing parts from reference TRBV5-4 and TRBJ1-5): ETGVTQSPTHLIKTRGQQVTLRCSSQSGHNTVSWYQQALGQGPQFIFQYYREEENGRGNFPPRFSGLQFPNYSSELNVNALELDDSALYLCASSLGQGENQPQHFGDGTRLSIL.

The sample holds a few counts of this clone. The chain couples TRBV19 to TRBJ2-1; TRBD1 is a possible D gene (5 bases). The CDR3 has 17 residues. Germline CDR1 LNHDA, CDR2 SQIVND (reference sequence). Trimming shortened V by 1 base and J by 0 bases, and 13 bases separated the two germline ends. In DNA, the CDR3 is TGTGCCAGTAGTATAGTAGGGGTATCTAGCTCCTACAATGAGCAGTTCTTC. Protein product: CASSIVGVSSSYNEQFF. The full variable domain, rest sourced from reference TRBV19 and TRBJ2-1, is DGGITQSPKYLFRKEGQNVTLSCEQNLNHDAMYWYRQDPGQGLRLIYYSQIVNDFQKGDIAEGYSVSREKKESFPLTVTSAQKNPTAFYLCASSIVGVSSSYNEQFFGPGTRLTVL.

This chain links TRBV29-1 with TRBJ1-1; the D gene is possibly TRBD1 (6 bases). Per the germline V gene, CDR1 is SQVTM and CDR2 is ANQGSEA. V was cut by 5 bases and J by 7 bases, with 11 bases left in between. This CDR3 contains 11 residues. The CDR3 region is CSVLDSNEAFF. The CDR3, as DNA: TGCAGCGTTTTGGACAGTAATGAAGCTTTCTTT.

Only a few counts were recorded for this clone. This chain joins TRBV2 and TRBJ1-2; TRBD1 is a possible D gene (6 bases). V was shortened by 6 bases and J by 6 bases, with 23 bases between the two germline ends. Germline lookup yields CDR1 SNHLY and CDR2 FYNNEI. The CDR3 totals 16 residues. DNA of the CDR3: TGTGCCAGCAGGATCTTTCCCTCCGACAGGAGGCATGGCTACACCTTC. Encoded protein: CASRIFPSDRRHGYTF.

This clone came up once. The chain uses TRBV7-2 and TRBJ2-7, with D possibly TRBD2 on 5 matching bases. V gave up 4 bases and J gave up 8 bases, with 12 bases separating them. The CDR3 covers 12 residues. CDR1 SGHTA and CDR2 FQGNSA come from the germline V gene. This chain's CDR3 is CASSSGGSQQYF. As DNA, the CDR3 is TGTGCCAGCAGCTCAGGAGGTAGTCAGCAGTACTTC.

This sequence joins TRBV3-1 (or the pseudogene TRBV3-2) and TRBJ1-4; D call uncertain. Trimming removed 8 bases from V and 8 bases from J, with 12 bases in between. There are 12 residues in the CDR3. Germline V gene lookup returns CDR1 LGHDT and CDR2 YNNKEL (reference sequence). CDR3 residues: CASRSPQEKLFF. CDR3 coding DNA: TGTGCCAGCCGCTCACCCCAGGAAAAACTGTTTTTT.